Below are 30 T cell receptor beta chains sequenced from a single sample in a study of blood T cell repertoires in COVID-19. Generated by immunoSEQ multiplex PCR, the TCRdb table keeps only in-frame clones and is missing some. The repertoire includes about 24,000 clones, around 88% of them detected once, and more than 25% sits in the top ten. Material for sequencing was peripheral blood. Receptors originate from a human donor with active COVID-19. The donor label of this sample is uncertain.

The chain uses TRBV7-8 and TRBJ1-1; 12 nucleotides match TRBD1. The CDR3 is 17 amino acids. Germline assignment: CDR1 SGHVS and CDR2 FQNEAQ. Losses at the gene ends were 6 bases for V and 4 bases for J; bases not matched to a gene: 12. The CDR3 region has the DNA TGTGCCAGCAGACCAATCGTGGGACAGGGGGCCGGCACTGAAGCTTTCTTT. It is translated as CASRPIVGQGAGTEAFF.

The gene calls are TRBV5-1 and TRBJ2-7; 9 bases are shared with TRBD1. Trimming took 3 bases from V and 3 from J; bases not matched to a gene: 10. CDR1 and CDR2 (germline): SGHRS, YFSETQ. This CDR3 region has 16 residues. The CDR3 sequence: CASSSTPQGAGYEQYF. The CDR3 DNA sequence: TGCGCCAGCAGCTCGACCCCACAGGGGGCAGGCTACGAGCAGTACTTC.

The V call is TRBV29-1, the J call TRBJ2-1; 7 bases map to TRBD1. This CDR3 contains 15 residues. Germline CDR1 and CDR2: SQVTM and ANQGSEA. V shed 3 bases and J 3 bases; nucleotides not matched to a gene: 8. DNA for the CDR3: TGCAGCGTTGAGGTTTGGGACAGTGACTACAATGAGCAGTTCTTC. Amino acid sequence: CSVEVWDSDYNEQFF.

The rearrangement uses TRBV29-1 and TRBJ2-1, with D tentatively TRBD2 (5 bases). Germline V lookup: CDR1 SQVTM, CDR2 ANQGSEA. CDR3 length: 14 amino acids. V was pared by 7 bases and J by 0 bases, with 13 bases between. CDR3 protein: CSATVGSSYNEQFF. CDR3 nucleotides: TGCAGCGCAACGGTGGGGAGCTCCTACAATGAGCAGTTCTTC.

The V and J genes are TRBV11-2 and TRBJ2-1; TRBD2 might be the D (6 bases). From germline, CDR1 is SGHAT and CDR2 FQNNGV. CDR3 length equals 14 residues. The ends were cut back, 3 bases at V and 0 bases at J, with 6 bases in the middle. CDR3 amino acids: CASSLGGSYNEQFF. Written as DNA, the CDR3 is TGTGCCAGCAGCTTGGGAGGCTCCTACAATGAGCAGTTCTTC.

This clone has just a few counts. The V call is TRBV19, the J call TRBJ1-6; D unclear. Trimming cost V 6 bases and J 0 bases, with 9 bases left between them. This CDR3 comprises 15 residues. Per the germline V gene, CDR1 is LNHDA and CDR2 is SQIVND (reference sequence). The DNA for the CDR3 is TGTGCCAGTAGGGAGCGAGGCTCCTATAATTCACCCCTCCACTTT. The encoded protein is CASRERGSYNSPLHF.

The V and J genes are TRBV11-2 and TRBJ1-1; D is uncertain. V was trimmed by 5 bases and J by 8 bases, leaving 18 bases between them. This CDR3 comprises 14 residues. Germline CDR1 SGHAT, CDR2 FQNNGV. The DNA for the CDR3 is TGTGCCAGCAGCGACCTCAGTAGCGAAACGGAAGCTTTCTTT. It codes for CASSDLSSETEAFF.

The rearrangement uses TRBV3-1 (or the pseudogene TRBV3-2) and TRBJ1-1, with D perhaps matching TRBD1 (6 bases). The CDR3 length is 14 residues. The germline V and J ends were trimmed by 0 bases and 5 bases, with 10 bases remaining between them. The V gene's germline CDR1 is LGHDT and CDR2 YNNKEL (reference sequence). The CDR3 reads CASSQEGGQTEAFF. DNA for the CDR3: TGTGCCAGCAGCCAAGAGGGGGGGCAGACTGAAGCTTTCTTT.

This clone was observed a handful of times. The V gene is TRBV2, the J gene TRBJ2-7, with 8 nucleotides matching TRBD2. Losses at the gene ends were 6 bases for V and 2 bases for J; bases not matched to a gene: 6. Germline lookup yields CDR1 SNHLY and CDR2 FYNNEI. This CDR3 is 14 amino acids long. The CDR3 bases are TGTGCCAGCAGGCCGGGACTAGGTCCCTACGAGCAGTACTTC. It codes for CASRPGLGPYEQYF.

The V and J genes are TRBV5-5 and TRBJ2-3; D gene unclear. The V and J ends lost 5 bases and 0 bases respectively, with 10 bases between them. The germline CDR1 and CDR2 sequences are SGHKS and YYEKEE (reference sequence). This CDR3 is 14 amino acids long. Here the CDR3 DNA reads TGTGCCAGCAGGGTTTGGAGCAGCACAGATACGCAGTATTTT. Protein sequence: CASRVWSSTDTQYF.

Written as DNA, the CDR3 is TGCGCCAGCAGCCAAGACAGACTAGCGGCGTACGAGCAGTACTTC. The encoded protein is CASSQDRLAAYEQYF. The rearrangement links TRBV4-3 to TRBJ2-7; TRBD2 matches at 9 bases. J was trimmed by 4 bases and V by 0 bases; bases with no gene match: 4. Germline V gene lookup returns CDR1 LGHNA and CDR2 YSLEER. CDR3 size: 15 residues.

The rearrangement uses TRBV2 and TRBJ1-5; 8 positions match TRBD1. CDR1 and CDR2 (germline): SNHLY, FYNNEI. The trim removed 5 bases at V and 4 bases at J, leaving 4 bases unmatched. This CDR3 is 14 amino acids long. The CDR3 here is CASSRDRINQPQHF. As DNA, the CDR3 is TGTGCCAGCAGTCGGGACAGGATTAATCAGCCCCAGCATTTT.

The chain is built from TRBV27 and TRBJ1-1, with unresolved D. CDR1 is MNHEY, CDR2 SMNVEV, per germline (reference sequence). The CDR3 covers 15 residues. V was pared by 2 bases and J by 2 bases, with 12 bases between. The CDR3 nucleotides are TGTGCCAGCAGTTTAATGCCAGATATAAACACTGAAGCTTTCTTT. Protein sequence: CASSLMPDINTEAFF.

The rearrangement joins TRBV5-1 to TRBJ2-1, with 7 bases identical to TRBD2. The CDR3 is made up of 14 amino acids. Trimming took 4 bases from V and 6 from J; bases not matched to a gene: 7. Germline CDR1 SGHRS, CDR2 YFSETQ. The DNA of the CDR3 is TGCGCCAGCAGCCCAGGACTAGTACCCAATGAGCAGTTCTTC. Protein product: CASSPGLVPNEQFF.

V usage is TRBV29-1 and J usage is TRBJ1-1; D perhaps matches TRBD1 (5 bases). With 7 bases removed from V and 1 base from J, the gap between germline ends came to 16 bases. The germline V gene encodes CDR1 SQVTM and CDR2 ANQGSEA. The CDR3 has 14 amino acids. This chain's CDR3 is CSAYFWGGNTEAFF. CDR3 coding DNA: TGCAGCGCTTACTTCTGGGGGGGGAACACTGAAGCTTTCTTT.

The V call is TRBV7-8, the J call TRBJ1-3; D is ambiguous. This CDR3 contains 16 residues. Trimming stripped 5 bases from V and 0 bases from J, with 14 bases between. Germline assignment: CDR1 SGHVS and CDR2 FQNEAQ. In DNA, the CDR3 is TGTGCCAGCAGCCGGACCACCTGGAGCTCTGGAAACACCATATATTTT. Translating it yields CASSRTTWSSGNTIYF.

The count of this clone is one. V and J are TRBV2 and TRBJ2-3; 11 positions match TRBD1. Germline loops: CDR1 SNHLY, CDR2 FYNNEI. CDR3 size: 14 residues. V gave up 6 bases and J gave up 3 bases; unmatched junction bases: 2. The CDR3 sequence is CASRRDRGTDTQYF. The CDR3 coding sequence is TGTGCCAGCAGACGGGACAGGGGGACAGATACGCAGTATTTT.

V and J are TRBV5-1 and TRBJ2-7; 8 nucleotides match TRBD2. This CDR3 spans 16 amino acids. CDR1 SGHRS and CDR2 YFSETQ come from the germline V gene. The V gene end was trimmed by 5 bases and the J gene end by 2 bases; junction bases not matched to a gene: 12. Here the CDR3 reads CASSLSTSGSPYEQYF. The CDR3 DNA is TGCGCCAGCAGTTTGTCCACTAGCGGATCTCCCTACGAGCAGTACTTC.

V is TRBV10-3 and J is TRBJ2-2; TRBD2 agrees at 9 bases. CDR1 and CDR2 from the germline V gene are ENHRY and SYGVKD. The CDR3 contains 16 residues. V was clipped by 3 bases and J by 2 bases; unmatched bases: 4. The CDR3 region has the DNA TGTGCCATCAGTGAAGGCGGGAGGGCCAACACCGGGGAGCTGTTTTTT. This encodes CAISEGGRANTGELFF.

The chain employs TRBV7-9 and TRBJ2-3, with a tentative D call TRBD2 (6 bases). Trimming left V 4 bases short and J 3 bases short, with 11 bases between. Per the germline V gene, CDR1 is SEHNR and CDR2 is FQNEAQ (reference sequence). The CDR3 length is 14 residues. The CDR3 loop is CASSYGGGTDTQYF. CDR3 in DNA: TGTGCCAGCAGCTACGGGGGAGGTACAGATACGCAGTATTTT.

CDR3 in DNA: TGTGCCAGCAGCAAAAAGGGACTAGCGGGGGGGTACAATGAGCAGTTCTTC. It specifies CASSKKGLAGGYNEQFF. The chain couples TRBV7-2 to TRBJ2-1, with TRBD2 identical over 16 bases. There are 17 residues in the CDR3. The germline gives CDR1 SGHTA, CDR2 FQGNSA. J lost 4 bases, V lost 5 bases, and 5 bases had no gene match.

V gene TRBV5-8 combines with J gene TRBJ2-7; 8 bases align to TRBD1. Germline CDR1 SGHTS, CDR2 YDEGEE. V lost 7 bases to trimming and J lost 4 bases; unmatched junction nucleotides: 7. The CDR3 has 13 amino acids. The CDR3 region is CASLLTGVYEQYF. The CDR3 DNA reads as TGTGCCAGCTTGCTGACAGGGGTGTACGAGCAGTACTTC.

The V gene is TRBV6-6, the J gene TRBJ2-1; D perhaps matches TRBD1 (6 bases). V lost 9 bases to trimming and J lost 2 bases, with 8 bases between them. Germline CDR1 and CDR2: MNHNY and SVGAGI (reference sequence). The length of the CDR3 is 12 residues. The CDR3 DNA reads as TGTGCCAGTGGACAGACCTACAATGAGCAGTTCTTC. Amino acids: CASGQTYNEQFF.

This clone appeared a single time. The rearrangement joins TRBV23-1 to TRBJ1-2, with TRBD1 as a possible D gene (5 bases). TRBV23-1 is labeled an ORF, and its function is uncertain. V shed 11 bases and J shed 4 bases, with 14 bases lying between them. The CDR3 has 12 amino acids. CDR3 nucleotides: TGCGCCGGAGCGGGGGGGACCTATGGCTACACCTTC. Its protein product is CAGAGGTYGYTF.

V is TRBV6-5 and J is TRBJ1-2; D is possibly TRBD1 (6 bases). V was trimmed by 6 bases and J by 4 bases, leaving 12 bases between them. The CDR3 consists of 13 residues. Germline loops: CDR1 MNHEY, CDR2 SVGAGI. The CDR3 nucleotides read TGTGCCAGCAGACCCGGACAGTCCTATGGCTACACCTTC. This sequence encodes CASRPGQSYGYTF.

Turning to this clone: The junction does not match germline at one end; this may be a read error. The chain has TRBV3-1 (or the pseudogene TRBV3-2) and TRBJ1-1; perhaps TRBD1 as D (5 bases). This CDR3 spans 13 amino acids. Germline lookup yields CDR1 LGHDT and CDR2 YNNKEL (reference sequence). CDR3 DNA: TGTGCCAGCAGCCATAACCTGGACACGGAAGCTTTCTTT. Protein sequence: CASSHNLDTEAFF.

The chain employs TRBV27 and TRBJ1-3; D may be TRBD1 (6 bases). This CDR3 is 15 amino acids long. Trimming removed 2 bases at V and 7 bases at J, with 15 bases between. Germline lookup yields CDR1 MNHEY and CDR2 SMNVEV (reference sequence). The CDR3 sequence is CASSLSRAGVNTIYF. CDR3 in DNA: TGTGCCAGCAGTTTAAGTCGGGCAGGGGTCAACACCATATATTTT.

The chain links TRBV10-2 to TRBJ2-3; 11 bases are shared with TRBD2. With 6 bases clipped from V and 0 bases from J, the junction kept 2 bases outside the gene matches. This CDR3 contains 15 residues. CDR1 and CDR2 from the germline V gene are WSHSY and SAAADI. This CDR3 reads CASSVAGGSTDTQYF. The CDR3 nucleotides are TGCGCCAGCAGCGTAGCGGGGGGGAGCACAGATACGCAGTATTTT.

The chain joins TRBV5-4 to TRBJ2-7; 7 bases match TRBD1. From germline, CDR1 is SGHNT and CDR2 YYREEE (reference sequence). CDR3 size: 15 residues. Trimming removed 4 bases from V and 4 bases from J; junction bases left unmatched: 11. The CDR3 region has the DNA TGTGCCAGCAGCCAAAATTGGGCCAGGGGGTACGAGCAGTACTTC. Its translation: CASSQNWARGYEQYF.

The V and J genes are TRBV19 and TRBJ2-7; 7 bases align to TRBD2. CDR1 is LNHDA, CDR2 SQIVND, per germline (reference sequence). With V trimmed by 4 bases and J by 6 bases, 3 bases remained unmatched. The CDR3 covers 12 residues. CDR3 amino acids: CASSTPGGEQYF. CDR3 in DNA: TGTGCCAGTAGTACCCCGGGAGGCGAGCAGTACTTC. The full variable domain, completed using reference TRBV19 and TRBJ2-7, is DGGITQSPKYLFRKEGQNVTLSCEQNLNHDAMYWYRQDPGQGLRLIYYSQIVNDFQKGDIAEGYSVSREKKESFPLTVTSAQKNPTAFYLCASSTPGGEQYFGPGTRLTVT.